The rows below give T cell receptor beta chains drawn from one sample of a study of T cell clones after liver transplantation. Profiled with immunoSEQ multiplex PCR; TCRdb holds only in-frame clones, not every one. The table has fewer than 110,000 clones, around 84% seen once. The sequenced sample was CD4+ T cells from blood, obtained roughly 50 months after liver transplant. Every receptor here comes from a human patient who received a liver transplant. Part of the T cells may come from the graft donor. The CDR3 runs from the conserved cysteine through the conserved F or W. The order of the fields is D gene, J gene, clone size, V gene, CDR3 protein, CDR3 DNA. The D gene is left open where the match is weak. Some rows mark clone size as missing; the rest say once, few, many or name a class of expanded clone.

TRBD1,TRBJ2-1,.,TRBV27,CASSSPSFATGSNEQFF,TGTGCCAGCAGTTCCCCATCGTTTGCGACAGGGTCCAATGAGCAGTTCTTC
.,TRBJ2-7,once,TRBV28,CASSATEKAYEQYF,TGTGCCAGCAGTGCTACAGAGAAAGCCTACGAGCAGTACTTC
.,TRBJ2-1,.,TRBV5-1,CASKTGDEQFF,TGCGCCAGCAAAACCGGCGACGAGCAGTTCTTC
.,TRBJ1-1,once,TRBV6-5,CASRAGDKNTEAFF,TGTGCCAGCAGGGCAGGGGATAAGAACACTGAAGCTTTCTTT
.,TRBJ2-2,few,TRBV7-3,CASSQLRTGELFF,TGTGCCAGCAGCCAGCTGAGGACCGGGGAGCTGTTTTTT
.,TRBJ1-6,.,TRBV7-2,CASSLPTGAPLHF,TGTGCCAGCAGCTTGCCGACAGGAGCCCCCCTCCACTTT
.,TRBJ2-1,.,TRBV11-2,CASSPRWGATNYNEQFF,TGTGCCAGCAGCCCTCGTTGGGGAGCCACGAATTACAATGAGCAGTTCTTC
.,TRBJ1-5,once,TRBV28,CASSVYLRTANQPQHF,TGTGCCAGCAGTGTATATCTGCGGACCGCTAATCAGCCCCAGCATTTT
TRBD1,TRBJ2-5,.,TRBV6-1,CASSRDRVETQYF,TGTGCCAGCAGCCGGGACAGAGTCGAGACCCAGTACTTC
.,TRBJ1-1,few,TRBV6-4,CASSEGEGTEAFF,TGTGCCAGCAGTGAAGGGGAGGGCACTGAAGCTTTCTTT
.,TRBJ2-1,.,TRBV9,CASSEMGSGRGNEQFF,TGTGCCAGCAGCGAGATGGGGAGCGGAAGAGGAAATGAGCAGTTCTTC
TRBD1,TRBJ2-3,.,TRBV5-1,CASSLGDRHTDTQYF,TGCGCCAGCAGCTTAGGGGACAGGCACACAGATACGCAGTATTTT
.,TRBJ2-5,.,TRBV6-5,CASRQSRETQYF,TGTGCCAGCCGACAGTCCAGAGAGACCCAGTACTTC
.,TRBJ1-5,.,TRBV7-6,CASSFGGDTNQPQHF,TGTGCCAGCAGCTTCGGCGGAGACACCAATCAGCCCCAGCATTTT
.,TRBJ2-3,.,TRBV9,CASSVGSANTQYF,TGTGCCAGCAGCGTAGGGTCTGCCAATACGCAGTATTTT
TRBD1,TRBJ2-4,once,TRBV27,CASSRDRGGNIQYF,TGTGCCAGCAGCCGGGACAGGGGGGGGAACATTCAGTACTTC
TRBD1,TRBJ1-2,once,TRBV6-1,CASRDRVGDYGYTF,TGTGCCAGCAGAGACAGGGTAGGGGACTATGGCTACACCTTC
.,TRBJ1-5,.,TRBV19,CASSIDKQQHF,TGTGCCAGTAGTATCGACAAGCAACAGCATTTT
.,TRBJ2-1,few,TRBV28,CASSSQRTVYNEQFF,TGTGCCAGCAGTTCGCAGAGGACAGTCTACAATGAGCAGTTCTTC
TRBD1,TRBJ2-7,.,TRBV5-1,CASSLQGGTYEQYF,TGCGCCAGCAGCTTACAGGGGGGAACCTACGAGCAGTACTTC
TRBD1,TRBJ1-1,.,TRBV4-1,CASSHRQGLAFF,TGCGCCAGCAGCCATAGACAGGGTTTGGCTTTCTTT
.,TRBJ1-1,.,TRBV5-6,CASSWFSRLAEAFF,TGTGCCAGCAGCTGGTTCTCCAGGTTGGCTGAAGCTTTCTTT
.,TRBJ2-2,.,TRBV2,CASSDGQTHTGELFF,TGTGCCAGCAGTGATGGTCAGACACACACCGGGGAGCTGTTTTTT
TRBD2,TRBJ2-7,once,TRBV5-1,CASSFYFSGSAYEQYF,TGCGCCAGCAGCTTCTACTTTAGCGGGAGTGCCTACGAGCAGTACTTC
TRBD1,TRBJ1-2,.,TRBV7-9,CASSNQGANGYTF,TGTGCCAGCAGCAACCAGGGGGCTAATGGCTACACCTTC
TRBD1,TRBJ2-5,.,TRBV5-1,CASSLGDRVSLETQYF,TGCGCCAGCAGCTTGGGAGACAGGGTATCTTTGGAGACCCAGTACTTC
.,TRBJ1-3,once,TRBV21-1,CASSNRDRRRPFSGNTIYF,TGTGCCAGCAGCAACCGGGACAGGAGAAGACCCTTTTCTGGAAACACCATATATTTT
TRBD1,TRBJ1-6,.,TRBV6-5,CASSAGQGGSPLHF,TGTGCCAGCAGTGCGGGACAGGGAGGATCACCCCTCCACTTT
.,TRBJ2-2,.,TRBV7-3,CASSDRNTGELFF,TGTGCCAGCTCCGATAGGAACACCGGGGAGCTGTTTTTT
.,TRBJ1-2,.,TRBV5-6,CASSLAGIAYGYTF,TGTGCCAGCAGCTTGGCAGGGATTGCCTATGGCTACACCTTC
.,TRBJ1-1,.,TRBV19,CATRSVRRTNTEAFF,TGTGCCACCAGAAGCGTTCGACGGACGAACACTGAAGCTTTCTTT
.,TRBJ1-5,.,TRBV7-3,CASRSLCGGHLLNQPQHF,TGTGCCAGCAGATCGCTATGCGGGGGTCACCTATTAAATCAGCCCCAGCATTTT
.,TRBJ2-2,.,TRBV7-6,CASTYEQGRTGELFF,TGTGCCAGCACCTACGAGCAGGGGAGGACCGGGGAGCTGTTTTTT
TRBD1,TRBJ1-6,few,TRBV19,CASSIGLGQKLHF,TGTGCCAGTAGTATAGGATTGGGACAGAAACTACACTTT
.,TRBJ2-5,.,TRBV5-4,CASSGGAEWTQYF,TGTGCCAGCAGTGGCGGGGCGGAATGGACCCAGTACTTC